This is a list of T cell receptor beta chains from one sample in a study of blood T cell repertoires in COVID-19. Measured with immunoSEQ multiplex PCR; TCRdb has only the in-frame clones, and not every one. Here the sample spans roughly 97,000 clones, over 75% being singletons. The sample was peripheral blood. These receptors were collected from a man in his 70s with acute or convalescent COVID-19. The CDR3 runs from the conserved cysteine through the conserved F or W.

>TRBJ1-1|TRBV7-3
CASSLTTGGTEAFF
>TRBJ1-1|TRBV2
CASTLLGEGIEAFF
>TRBJ2-2|TRBV10-3
CAITGASTGELFF
>TRBJ1-2|TRBV28
CASSWGQGAYGYTF
>TRBJ1-1|TRBV5-5
CASSLQGNTEAFF
>TRBJ2-1|TRBV6-5
CASSYSLHRNNEQFF
>TRBJ2-3|TRBV7-3
CASSQGTSTDTQYF
>TRBJ1-5|TRBV4-2
CASEPFRGLGQPQHF
>TRBJ1-5|TRBV7-9
CASSLSGDSNQPQHF
>TRBJ2-1|TRBV7-2
CASSLALQGYEQFF
>TRBJ1-5|TRBV6-1
CASRYGGNSNQPQHF
>TRBJ1-4|TRBV6-5
CASSRTGGNEKLFF
>TRBJ2-3|TRBV5-1
CASSSPGTSSTDTQYF
>TRBJ1-3|TRBV19
CASSIQRGMGNTIYF
>TRBJ2-3|TRBV5-6
CASSFSVRSQGESTDTQYF
>TRBJ1-4|TRBV7-9
CASRPAVLRGSEKLFF
>TRBJ2-7|TRBV24-1
CATSAGLSYEQYF
>TRBJ2-2|TRBV18
CASSPRSGNTGELFF
>TRBJ1-2|TRBV9
CASSDTGGGYTF
>TRBJ2-5|TRBV27
CASSLADRQETQYF
>TRBJ2-2|TRBV7-6
CASSRWTSVIQNTGELFF
>TRBJ2-2|TRBV10-2
CASSDRGGTGELFF
>TRBJ1-2|TRBV5-1
CASSGQLYGYTF
>TRBJ2-3|TRBV7-3
CASSLTRELTDTQYF
>TRBJ1-5|TRBV2
CASSGGTGGNQPQHF
>TRBJ1-1|TRBV2
CASSEVEDRGPNTEAFF
>TRBJ1-2|TRBV5-6
CASSPNQGTYGYTF
>TRBJ1-6|TRBV6-5
CASSNDRGNSPLHF
>TRBJ2-7|TRBV24-1
CATSEQGYEQYF
>TRBJ1-1|TRBV30
CAWSSGDTEAFF
>TRBJ2-2|TRBV24-1
CATSHRVLVGELFF
>TRBJ2-3|TRBV7-3
CASSRGGGSDTQYF
>TRBJ2-1|TRBV7-3
CASSITTGPRGGEQFF
>TRBJ1-4|TRBV28
CASRSGTGNEKLFF
>TRBJ2-2|TRBV7-9
CASSLTGFLSNTGELFF